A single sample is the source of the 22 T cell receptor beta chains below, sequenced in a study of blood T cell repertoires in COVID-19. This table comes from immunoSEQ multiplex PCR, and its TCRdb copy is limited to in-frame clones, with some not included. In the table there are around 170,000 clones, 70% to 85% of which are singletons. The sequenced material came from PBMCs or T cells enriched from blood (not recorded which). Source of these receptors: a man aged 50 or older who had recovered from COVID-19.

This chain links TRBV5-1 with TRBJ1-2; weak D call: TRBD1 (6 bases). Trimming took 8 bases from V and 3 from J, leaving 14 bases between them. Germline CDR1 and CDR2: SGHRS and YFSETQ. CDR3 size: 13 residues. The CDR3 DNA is TGCGCCAGTACTCCAGGGGTGGACTATGGCTACACCTTC. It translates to CASTPGVDYGYTF.

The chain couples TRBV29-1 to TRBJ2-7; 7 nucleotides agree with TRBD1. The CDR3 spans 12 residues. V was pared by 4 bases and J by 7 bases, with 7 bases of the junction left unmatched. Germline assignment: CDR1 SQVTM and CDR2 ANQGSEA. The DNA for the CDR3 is TGCAGCGTTGCCCGGGACAGTTTGGAGCAGTACTTC. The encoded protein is CSVARDSLEQYF.

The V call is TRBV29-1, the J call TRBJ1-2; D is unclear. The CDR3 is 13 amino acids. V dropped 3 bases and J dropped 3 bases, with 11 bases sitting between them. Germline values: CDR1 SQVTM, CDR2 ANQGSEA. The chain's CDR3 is CSVEVSPDYGYTF. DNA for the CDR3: TGCAGCGTTGAGGTCAGTCCTGACTATGGCTACACCTTC.

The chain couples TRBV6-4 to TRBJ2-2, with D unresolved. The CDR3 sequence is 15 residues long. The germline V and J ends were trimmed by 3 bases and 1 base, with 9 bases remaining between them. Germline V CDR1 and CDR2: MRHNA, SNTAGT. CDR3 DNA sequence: TGTGCCAGCAGTGAAGTTTGGAGGAACACCGGGGAGCTGTTTTTT. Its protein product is CASSEVWRNTGELFF.

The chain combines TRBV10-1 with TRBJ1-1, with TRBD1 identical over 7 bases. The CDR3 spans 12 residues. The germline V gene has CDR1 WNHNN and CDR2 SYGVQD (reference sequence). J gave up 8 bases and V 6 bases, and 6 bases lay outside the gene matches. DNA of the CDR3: TGCGCCAGCAGAGGGACAGACTGGGAAGCTTTCTTT. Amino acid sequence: CASRGTDWEAFF.

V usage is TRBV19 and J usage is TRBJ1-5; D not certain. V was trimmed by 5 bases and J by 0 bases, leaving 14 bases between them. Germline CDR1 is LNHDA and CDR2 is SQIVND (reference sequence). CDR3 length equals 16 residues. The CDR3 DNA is TGTGCCAGTAGTGGAAATCAGGCTTATAGCAATCAGCCCCAGCATTTT. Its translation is CASSGNQAYSNQPQHF.

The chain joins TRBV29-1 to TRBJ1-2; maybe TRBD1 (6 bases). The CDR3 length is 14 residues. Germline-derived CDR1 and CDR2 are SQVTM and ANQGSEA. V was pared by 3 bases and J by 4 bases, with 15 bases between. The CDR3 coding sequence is TGCAGCGTTGACAGACAGGCAGGTATCTATGGCTACACCTTC. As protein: CSVDRQAGIYGYTF.

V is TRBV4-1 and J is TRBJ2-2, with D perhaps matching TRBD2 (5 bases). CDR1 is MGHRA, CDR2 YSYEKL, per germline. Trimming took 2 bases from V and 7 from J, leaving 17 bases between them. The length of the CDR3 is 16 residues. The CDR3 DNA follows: TGCGCCAGCAGCCAACCCTGGACTTCGGGTGGCGGGGAGCTGTTTTTT. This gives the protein CASSQPWTSGGGELFF.

CDR3 coding DNA: TGTGCCAGCAGCTTAGGGTGGGGCGGACAGGGGCTCTACGAGCAGTACTTC. It is translated as CASSLGWGGQGLYEQYF. The chain carries TRBV11-2 and TRBJ2-7, with 9 positions matching TRBD1. The CDR3 spans 17 residues. V dropped 1 base and J dropped 3; count of bases not matched to a gene: 10. CDR1 is SGHAT and CDR2 is FQNNGV in the germline V gene.

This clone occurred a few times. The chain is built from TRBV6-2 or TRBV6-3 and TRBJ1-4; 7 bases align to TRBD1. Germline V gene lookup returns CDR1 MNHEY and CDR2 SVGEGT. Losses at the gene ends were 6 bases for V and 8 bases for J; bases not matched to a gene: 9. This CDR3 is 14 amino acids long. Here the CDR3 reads CASSDRQGEEKLFF. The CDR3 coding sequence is TGTGCCAGCAGCGACCGACAGGGAGAAGAAAAACTGTTTTTT.

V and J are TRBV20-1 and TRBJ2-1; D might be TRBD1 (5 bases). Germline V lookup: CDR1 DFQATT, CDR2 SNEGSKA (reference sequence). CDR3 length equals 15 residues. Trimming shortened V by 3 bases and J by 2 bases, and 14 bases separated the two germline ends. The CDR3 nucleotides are TGCAGTGCTAGTTATTTCAGGGTCCCCTACAATGAGCAGTTCTTC. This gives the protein CSASYFRVPYNEQFF.

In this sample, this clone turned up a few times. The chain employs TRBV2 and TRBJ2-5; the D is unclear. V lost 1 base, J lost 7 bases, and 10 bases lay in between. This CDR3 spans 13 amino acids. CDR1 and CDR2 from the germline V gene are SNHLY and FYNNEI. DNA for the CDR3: TGTGCCAGCAGTGAAGGATCTAGTATGACCCAGTACTTC. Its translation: CASSEGSSMTQYF.

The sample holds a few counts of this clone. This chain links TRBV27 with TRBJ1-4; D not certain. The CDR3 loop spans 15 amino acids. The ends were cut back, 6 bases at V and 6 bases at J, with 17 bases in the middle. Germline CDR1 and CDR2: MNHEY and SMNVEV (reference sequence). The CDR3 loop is CASSTFAGSHEKLFF. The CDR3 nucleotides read TGTGCCAGCAGCACCTTCGCGGGATCGCATGAAAAACTGTTTTTT. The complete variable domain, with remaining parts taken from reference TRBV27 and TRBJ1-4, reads EAQVTQNPRYLITVTGKKLTVTCSQNMNHEYMSWYRQDPGLGLRQIYYSMNVEVTDKGDVPEGYKVSRKEKRNFPLILESPSPNQTSLYFCASSTFAGSHEKLFFGSGTQLSVL.

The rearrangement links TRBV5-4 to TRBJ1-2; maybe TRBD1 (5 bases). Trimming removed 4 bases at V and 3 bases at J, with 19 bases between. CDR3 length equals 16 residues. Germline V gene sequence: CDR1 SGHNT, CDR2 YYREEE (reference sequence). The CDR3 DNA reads TGTGCCAGCAGCCCAAGGGATCGGGGGGAGGACTATGGCTACACCTTC. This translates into CASSPRDRGEDYGYTF.

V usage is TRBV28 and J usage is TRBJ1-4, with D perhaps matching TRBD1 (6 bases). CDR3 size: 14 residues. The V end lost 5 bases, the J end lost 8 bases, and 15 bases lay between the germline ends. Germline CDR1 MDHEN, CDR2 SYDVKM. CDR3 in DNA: TGTGCCAGCAGTATACCAGGGGCGCGGGAAAAACTGTTTTTT. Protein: CASSIPGAREKLFF.

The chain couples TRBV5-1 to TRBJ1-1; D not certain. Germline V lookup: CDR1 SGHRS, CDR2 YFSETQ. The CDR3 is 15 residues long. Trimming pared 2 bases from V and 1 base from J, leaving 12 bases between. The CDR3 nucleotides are TGCGCCAGCAGCTTAGAAAATCCGGGGAACACTGAAGCTTTCTTT. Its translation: CASSLENPGNTEAFF.

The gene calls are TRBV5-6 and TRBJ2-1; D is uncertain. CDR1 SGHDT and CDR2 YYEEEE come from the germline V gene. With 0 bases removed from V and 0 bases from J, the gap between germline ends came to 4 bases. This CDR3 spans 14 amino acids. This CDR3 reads CASSLGSSYNEQFF. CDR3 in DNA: TGTGCCAGCAGCTTGGGTAGCTCCTACAATGAGCAGTTCTTC.

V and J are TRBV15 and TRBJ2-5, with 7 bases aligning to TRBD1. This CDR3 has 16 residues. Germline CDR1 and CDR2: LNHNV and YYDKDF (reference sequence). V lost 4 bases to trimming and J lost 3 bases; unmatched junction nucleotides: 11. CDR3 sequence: CATSKPGQTPEETQYF. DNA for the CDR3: TGTGCCACCAGCAAACCGGGACAGACACCAGAAGAGACCCAGTACTTC.

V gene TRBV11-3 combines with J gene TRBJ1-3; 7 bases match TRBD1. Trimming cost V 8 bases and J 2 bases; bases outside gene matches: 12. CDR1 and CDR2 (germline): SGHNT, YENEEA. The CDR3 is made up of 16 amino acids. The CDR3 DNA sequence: TGTGCCAGCCGGTCCTCGGAGACAGGGACTGGAAACACCATATATTTT. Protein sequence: CASRSSETGTGNTIYF.

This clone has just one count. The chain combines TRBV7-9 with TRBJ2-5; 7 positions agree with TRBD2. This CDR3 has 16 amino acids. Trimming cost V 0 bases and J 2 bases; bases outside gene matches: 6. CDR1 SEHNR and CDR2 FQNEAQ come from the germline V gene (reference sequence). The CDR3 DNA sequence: TGTGCCAGCAGCTTAGCGGCGGGGGTGGCACAAGAGACCCAGTACTTC. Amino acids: CASSLAAGVAQETQYF.

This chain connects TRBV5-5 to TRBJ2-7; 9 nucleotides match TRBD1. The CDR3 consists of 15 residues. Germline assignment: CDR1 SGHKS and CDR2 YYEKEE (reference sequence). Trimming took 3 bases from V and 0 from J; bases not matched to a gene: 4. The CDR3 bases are TGTGCCAGCAGCTGGGGACAGGGCACCTCCTACGAGCAGTACTTC. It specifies CASSWGQGTSYEQYF. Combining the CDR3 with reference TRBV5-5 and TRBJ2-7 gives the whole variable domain DAGVTQSPTHLIKTRGQQVTLRCSPISGHKSVSWYQQVLGQGPQFIFQYYEKEERGRGNFPDRFSARQFPNYSSELNVNALLLGDSALYLCASSWGQGTSYEQYFGPGTRLTVT.

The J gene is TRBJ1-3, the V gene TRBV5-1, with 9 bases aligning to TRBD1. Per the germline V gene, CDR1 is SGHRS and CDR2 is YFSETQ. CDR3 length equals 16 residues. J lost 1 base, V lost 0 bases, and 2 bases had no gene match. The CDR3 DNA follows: TGCGCCAGCAGCTTGGAACAGGGGGCATCTGGAAACACCATATATTTT. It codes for CASSLEQGASGNTIYF.